The rows below give T cell receptor beta chains drawn from one sample of a study of T-cell reconstitution after alpha-beta-depleted transplantation in children. One entry per CDR3 protein, called by TCRdb with MiXCR from the PCR reads. There are about 610,000 distinct CDR3 sequences in the sample; roughly 10% occur only once, and 3.5% to 5% lies in the top ten. The sequenced sample was PBMCs from the stem cell graft donor, obtained from the stem cell graft. These receptors all stem from a human donor who donated a stem cell graft to a child with acute myeloid leukemia. The CDR3 runs from the conserved cysteine through the conserved F or W. Fields, in order: clone size, V gene, D gene, J gene, CDR3 protein, CDR3 DNA. D genes are given only for firm matches. Only part of the rows carry a size: once, few, many, or a class if the clone is expanded.

abundance: -; v_gene: TRBV12-3/TRBV12-4; d_gene: -; j_gene: TRBJ1-1; CDR3aa: CASSSGGGGIWNTEAFF; CDR3nt: TGTGCCAGCAGTTCCGGAGGGGGGGGGATTTGGAACACTGAAGCTTTCTTT
abundance: few; v_gene: TRBV12-3/TRBV12-4; d_gene: TRBD1; j_gene: TRBJ1-2; CDR3aa: CASTEQGRGYGYTF; CDR3nt: TGTGCCAGCACCGAACAGGGGAGGGGCTATGGCTACACCTTC
abundance: many; v_gene: TRBV7-2; d_gene: -; j_gene: TRBJ2-2; CDR3aa: CASSLGSGELFF; CDR3nt: TGTGCCAGCAGCTTGGGATCCGGGGAGCTGTTTTTT
abundance: few; v_gene: TRBV4-3; d_gene: -; j_gene: TRBJ1-4; CDR3aa: CASSQVRNEKLFF; CDR3nt: TGCGCCAGCAGCCAAGTAAGGAATGAAAAACTGTTTTTT
abundance: -; v_gene: TRBV15; d_gene: TRBD2; j_gene: TRBJ2-3; CDR3aa: CATSRLSRVRLAGDADTQYF; CDR3nt: TGTGCCACCAGCCGGCTTAGTAGGGTGCGGCTAGCGGGAGATGCAGATACGCAGTATTTT
abundance: few; v_gene: TRBV30; d_gene: -; j_gene: TRBJ1-5; CDR3aa: CAGGRAGQPQHF; CDR3nt: TGTGCCGGGGGCAGGGCGGGCCAGCCCCAGCATTTT
abundance: many; v_gene: TRBV12-3/TRBV12-4; d_gene: -; j_gene: TRBJ2-6; CDR3aa: CASSLSGANVLTF; CDR3nt: TGTGCCAGCAGTTTATCTGGGGCCAACGTCCTGACTTTC
abundance: many; v_gene: TRBV20-1; d_gene: -; j_gene: TRBJ2-1; CDR3aa: CSAQRGGYNEQFF; CDR3nt: TGCAGTGCCCAACGCGGCGGATACAATGAGCAGTTCTTC
abundance: few; v_gene: TRBV12-3/TRBV12-4; d_gene: -; j_gene: TRBJ1-1; CDR3aa: CASSPLGDPGSKAFF; CDR3nt: TGTGCCAGCAGTCCACTAGGGGATCCTGGGTCAAAAGCTTTCTTT
abundance: -; v_gene: TRBV4-2; d_gene: -; j_gene: TRBJ2-7; CDR3aa: CASSQGRSYEQYF; CDR3nt: TGTGCCAGCAGCCAAGGCCGCTCCTACGAGCAGTACTTC
abundance: few; v_gene: TRBV29-1; d_gene: -; j_gene: TRBJ2-7; CDR3aa: CSVVYRNYEQYF; CDR3nt: TGCAGCGTTGTGTACAGGAACTACGAGCAGTACTTC
abundance: few; v_gene: TRBV12-3/TRBV12-4; d_gene: -; j_gene: TRBJ1-2; CDR3aa: CASSLYRGAGVGYTF; CDR3nt: TGTGCCAGCAGCTTGTACCGAGGGGCGGGGGTTGGCTACACCTTC
abundance: many; v_gene: TRBV5-1; d_gene: -; j_gene: TRBJ2-4; CDR3aa: CASSLASGVAKNIQYF; CDR3nt: TGCGCCAGCAGCTTGGCCTCAGGGGTGGCCAAAAACATTCAGTACTTC
abundance: few; v_gene: TRBV12-3/TRBV12-4; d_gene: TRBD1; j_gene: TRBJ1-5; CDR3aa: CASSLTLRTGINQPQHF; CDR3nt: TGTGCCAGCAGCCTAACTCTGCGGACAGGGATCAATCAGCCCCAGCATTTT
abundance: -; v_gene: TRBV6-1; d_gene: TRBD1; j_gene: TRBJ1-1; CDR3aa: CASSPQGSPVTEAFF; CDR3nt: TGTGCCAGCAGTCCACAGGGGTCCCCGGTCACTGAAGCTTTCTTT
abundance: few; v_gene: TRBV11-2; d_gene: -; j_gene: TRBJ2-1; CDR3aa: CASSSPPGGPNEQFF; CDR3nt: TGTGCCAGCAGCTCCCCCCCCGGCGGCCCCAATGAGCAGTTCTTC
abundance: few; v_gene: TRBV5-6; d_gene: -; j_gene: TRBJ2-5; CDR3aa: CASTPGMDQETQYF; CDR3nt: TGTGCCAGCACCCCGGGAATGGACCAAGAGACCCAGTACTTC
abundance: -; v_gene: TRBV5-1; d_gene: -; j_gene: TRBJ2-1; CDR3aa: CASSLLEGPEQFF; CDR3nt: TGCGCCAGCAGCCTTTTGGAGGGCCCTGAGCAGTTCTTC
abundance: -; v_gene: TRBV7-7; d_gene: -; j_gene: TRBJ2-5; CDR3aa: CASSAGPSGETQYF; CDR3nt: TGTGCTAGCAGCGCCGGACCATCGGGGGAGACCCAGTACTTC
abundance: -; v_gene: TRBV5-5; d_gene: -; j_gene: TRBJ1-1; CDR3aa: CASSGPSRTEAFF; CDR3nt: TGTGCCAGCAGCGGACCCTCACGGACTGAAGCTTTCTTT
abundance: many; v_gene: TRBV7-8; d_gene: TRBD2; j_gene: TRBJ2-1; CDR3aa: CASSLELARYNEQFF; CDR3nt: TGTGCCAGCAGCTTAGAACTAGCGCGCTACAATGAGCAGTTCTTC
abundance: many; v_gene: TRBV5-1; d_gene: -; j_gene: TRBJ1-1; CDR3aa: CASSLGVENTEAFF; CDR3nt: TGCGCCAGCAGCTTAGGGGTGGAGAACACTGAAGCTTTCTTT
abundance: -; v_gene: TRBV7-2; d_gene: -; j_gene: TRBJ2-7; CDR3aa: CASSLGRAGSFSEQYF; CDR3nt: TGTGCCAGCAGCTTAGGGAGGGCAGGGTCCTTTTCCGAGCAGTACTTT
abundance: -; v_gene: TRBV5-1; d_gene: TRBD2; j_gene: TRBJ2-3; CDR3aa: CASSLRGLAGGPSFTDTQYF; CDR3nt: TGCGCCAGCAGCTTGAGGGGACTAGCGGGAGGGCCTTCTTTTACAGATACGCAGTATTTT
abundance: few; v_gene: TRBV9; d_gene: TRBD1; j_gene: TRBJ2-3; CDR3aa: CASSVDVDSRRGPTDTQYF; CDR3nt: TGTGCCAGCAGCGTAGATGTCGACAGCCGAAGGGGGCCCACAGATACGCAGTATTTT